The subject of this entry is one TCR beta chain. No antigen is known for it. This sample is drawn from a study of shared clonotypes between healthy human individuals. The V gene lost 6 bases and the J gene lost 7 bases, with 22 bases spanning the gap. CDR3 length equals 16 residues. Germline CDR1 MDHEN, CDR2 SYDVKM. The study's findings and limits: Deeper or shallower sequencing was expected to change how clonotypes are shared among donors. Approximately 4.5% was the fraction of naive CD4 clonotypes found shared across a few donors. Generally, naive subsets (rather than memory subsets) showed larger estimated richness. Non-shared clonotypes showed lower generation probabilities than clonotypes common to all four donors.

Naive CD8 isolation took CD45RO-negative cells positively selected for CCR7 and excluded terminally differentiated effector memory CD45RA+ cells. This table comes from immunoSEQ multiplex PCR, and its TCRdb copy is limited to in-frame clones, with some not included. This table holds over 2,000,000 clones, 80% to 95% found once. Sequencing was performed on naive CD8+ T cells from PBMCs. This receptor was taken from a man in his late teens or twenties in good health. Some clones in this sample may be carry-over from other donors' samples. This chain uses TRBV28 with TRBJ2-1; unclear D gene. CDR3 DNA sequence: TGTGCCAGCAGCCATAACCCGGTGGTCCAGTGGAATGAGCAGTTCTTC. As protein: CASSHNPVVQWNEQFF. Full variable domain (missing parts from reference TRBV28 and TRBJ2-1): DVKVTQSSRYLVKRTGEKVFLECVQDMDHENMFWYRQDPGLGLRLIYFSYDVKMKEKGDIPEGYSVSREKKERFSLILESASTNQTSMYLCASSHNPVVQWNEQFFGPGTRLTVL.